One sample yielded the 15 T cell receptor beta chains listed below, sequenced in a study of glioma-infiltrating T cells after dendritic cell vaccination. Method: immunoSEQ multiplex PCR; TCRdb's copy keeps in-frame clones and lacks some. The data show approximately 64,000 clones, 75% to 90% seen once. Sequenced here: blood, sampled before dendritic cell vaccination. Receptors were obtained from a human donor with glioblastoma.

This chain links TRBV6-6 with TRBJ2-7; TRBD1 agrees at 8 bases. V gave up 5 bases and J gave up 0 bases; unmatched junction bases: 6. The CDR3 has 15 residues. CDR1 and CDR2 (germline): MNHNY, SVGAGI (reference sequence). The CDR3 spells CASSRGQGSSYEQYF. CDR3 nucleotides: TGTGCCAGCAGTCGTGGACAGGGAAGCTCCTACGAGCAGTACTTC.

The chain links TRBV10-3 to TRBJ2-3; 8 nucleotides agree with TRBD2. The V and J ends lost 4 bases and 6 bases, in that order; junction bases with no gene match: 6. The CDR3 spans 14 residues. The germline CDR1 and CDR2 sequences are ENHRY and SYGVKD. CDR3 loop: CAISARGGTDTQYF. The CDR3 nucleotides are TGTGCCATCAGTGCGCGCGGGGGGACGGATACGCAGTATTTT.

This clone was detected only once. Other DNA sequences within the sample encode an identical CDR3. The chain links TRBV5-4 to TRBJ2-1, with D hard to call. Trimming pared 0 bases from V and 6 bases from J, leaving 4 bases between. CDR3 size: 12 residues. The germline CDR1 and CDR2 sequences are SGHNT and YYREEE (reference sequence). As DNA, the CDR3 is TGTGCCAGCAGCTTGGACTCCAATGAGCAGTTCTTC. This codes for CASSLDSNEQFF.

The chain employs TRBV2 and TRBJ2-2, with D perhaps TRBD1 (6 bases). This CDR3 spans 15 amino acids. V gave up 5 bases and J gave up 5 bases, with 15 bases separating them. Germline CDR1 SNHLY, CDR2 FYNNEI. CDR3 sequence (DNA): TGTGCCAGCAGTCTACAGGGTCTCGAGACCGGGGAGCTGTTTTTT. It yields the protein CASSLQGLETGELFF.

V is TRBV5-8 and J is TRBJ2-3; 7 bases line up with TRBD2. Germline V lookup: CDR1 SGHTS, CDR2 YDEGEE. Trimming at V came to 5 bases and at J to 2 bases, leaving 5 bases not matched to a gene. The CDR3 loop spans 14 amino acids. CDR3 nucleotides: TGTGCCAGCAGTTCGGGGGACTACACAGATACGCAGTATTTT. Its translation: CASSSGDYTDTQYF.

The chain links TRBV19 to TRBJ1-2, with 9 positions matching TRBD1. The germline CDR1 and CDR2 sequences are LNHDA and SQIVND (reference sequence). The ends lost 10 bases at V and 4 bases at J; junction bases unmatched: 7. The CDR3 has 13 amino acids. The CDR3 DNA reads as TGTGCCACCGGGACAGGGCCTATCTATGGCTACACCTTC. Translation gives CATGTGPIYGYTF.

This chain joins TRBV5-1 and TRBJ2-5; weak D call: TRBD2 (5 bases). Gene TRBJ2-7 matches the end of the DNA better, so the J call may be wrong. This CDR3 has 14 amino acids. CDR1 is SGHRS and CDR2 is YFSETQ in the germline V gene. CDR3 bases: TGCGCCAGCAGCTTGGTAGCGACCAGCTACGAGCAGTACTTC. It encodes CASSLVATSYEQYF.

This clone was detected a few times. J is TRBJ1-4 and V is TRBV28; maybe TRBD1 (6 bases). The CDR3 is made up of 15 amino acids. V lost 8 bases and J 8 bases, leaving 21 bases between the germline ends. In germline, CDR1 is MDHEN, CDR2 SYDVKM. The CDR3 bases are TGTGCCAGCGGCCCAATGGGGGCCCGTGGGGAAAAACTGTTTTTT. Translated: CASGPMGARGEKLFF.

The chain couples TRBV9 to TRBJ1-5, with 8 bases identical to TRBD1. V dropped 4 bases and J dropped 7; count of bases not matched to a gene: 7. CDR3 length equals 14 residues. The germline V gene has CDR1 SGDLS and CDR2 YYNGEE. The CDR3 is CASSPTGEVQPQHF. The DNA of the CDR3 is TGTGCCAGCAGCCCGACAGGGGAGGTGCAGCCCCAGCATTTT.

The chain couples TRBV2 to TRBJ2-4, with a possible D match to TRBD1 (5 bases). The CDR3 spans 13 residues. V shed 1 base and J shed 12 bases, with 13 bases lying between them. The germline CDR1 and CDR2 sequences are SNHLY and FYNNEI. The CDR3 nucleotides read TGTGCCAGCAGTGAAGAGTTGGGGCAGCGTCAGTACTTC. Translating gives CASSEELGQRQYF. The full variable domain, in which reference TRBV2 and TRBJ2-4 provide the parts outside the CDR3, is EPEVTQTPSHQVTQMGQEVILRCVPISNHLYFYWYRQILGQKVEFLVSFYNNEISEKSEIFDDQFSVERPDGSNFTLKIRSTKLEDSAMYFCASSEELGQRQYFGAGTRLSVL.

CDR3: CASRVTYSIDTQYF. The CDR3 DNA reads TGTGCCAGCAGGGTGACTTATAGTATAGATACGCAGTATTTT. The rearrangement links TRBV6-5 to TRBJ2-3; no clear D gene. With 6 bases removed from V and 5 bases from J, the gap between germline ends came to 15 bases. This CDR3 is 14 amino acids long. CDR1 is MNHEY, CDR2 SVGAGI, per germline.

The rearrangement joins TRBV27 to TRBJ1-1; TRBD1 matches at 9 bases. CDR1 and CDR2 from the germline V gene are MNHEY and SMNVEV (reference sequence). The V and J ends lost 8 bases and 3 bases, in that order; junction bases with no gene match: 7. The CDR3 has 14 residues. In DNA, the CDR3 is TGTGCCAGCTGGCGACAGGGGGTTGACACTGAAGCTTTCTTT. It specifies CASWRQGVDTEAFF.

The V gene is TRBV7-2, the J gene TRBJ2-2, with 9 bases fitting TRBD2. The germline V gene has CDR1 SGHTA and CDR2 FQGNSA. This CDR3 spans 15 amino acids. Germline trimming cut 5 bases from V and 5 bases from J; bases unmatched to any gene: 6. CDR3 sequence (DNA): TGTGCCAGCAGCAGAAGCGGGGGGTTAACCGGGGAGCTGTTTTTT. It encodes CASSRSGGLTGELFF.

This chain links TRBV6-1 with TRBJ1-2; D is possibly TRBD1 (5 bases). Trimming pared 8 bases from V and 4 bases from J, leaving 11 bases between. The CDR3 has 12 amino acids. Germline lookup yields CDR1 MNHNS and CDR2 SASEGT. The CDR3 DNA reads TGTGCCAGCCAAGGGGATGGCTATGGCTACACCTTC. It yields the protein CASQGDGYGYTF.

This clone was seen only once. The chain combines TRBV18 with TRBJ2-7; TRBD2 might be the D (5 bases). Germline V lookup: CDR1 KGHSH, CDR2 LQKENI. This CDR3 region has 13 residues. The ends were cut back, 3 bases at V and 2 bases at J, with 8 bases in the middle. CDR3 amino acids: CASSPGVTYEQYF. As DNA, the CDR3 is TGTGCCAGCTCACCCGGGGTGACCTACGAGCAGTACTTC.